The 27 T cell receptor beta chains given below trace back to one sample, sequenced in a study of vaccination and CD4 T cells after COVID-19. Once obtained from cultured CD4+ T cells, the DNA was sequenced using the Oncomine TCR Beta short-read assay. TCRdb redid the calling of the PCR reads with MiXCR, one entry per CDR3 protein. The sample holds about 18,000 distinct CDR3 sequences, 56% seen once. Documented treatment: roughly ten-day PBMC culture with coronavirus spike peptide pools or control peptides (ViraFEST assay). No cognate antigen is known for these TCRs. Sequencing was carried out using CD4+ T cells from blood, cultured in vitro. These receptors all stem from a human donor who had recovered from COVID-19.

The chain couples TRBV12-3 or TRBV12-4 to TRBJ1-2, with D possibly being TRBD1 (6 bases). V was shortened by 7 bases and J by 7 bases, with 16 bases between the two germline ends. This CDR3 spans 13 amino acids. CDR3 sequence (DNA): TGTGCCAGCACCTCAGACAGGAGCTCTGGCTACACCTTC. Translation: CASTSDRSSGYTF.

The chain links TRBV12-3 or TRBV12-4 to TRBJ2-3; D is unresolved. The CDR3 consists of 14 residues. V shed 6 bases and J shed 2 bases, with 12 bases lying between them. CDR3 nucleotides: TGTGCCAGCAGCCCCAGCATCCACACAGATACGCAGTATTTT. Amino acids: CASSPSIHTDTQYF.

The chain joins TRBV19 to TRBJ2-4, with D tentatively TRBD1 or TRBD2 (6 bases each). The CDR3 runs 14 residues. CDR1 and CDR2 from the germline V gene are LNHDA and SQIVND (reference sequence). Trimming left V 6 bases short and J 1 base short, with 10 bases between. CDR3 nucleotides: TGTGCCAGTAGGGAGGGGGAGGCCAAAAACATTCAGTACTTC. As protein: CASREGEAKNIQYF.

The J gene is TRBJ2-2, the V gene TRBV14, with TRBD2 matching 13 bases. There are 16 residues in the CDR3. Germline V gene lookup returns CDR1 SGHDN and CDR2 FVKESK. V gave up 6 bases and J gave up 3 bases; unmatched junction bases: 4. In nucleotides, the CDR3 is TGTGCCAGCAGTCGGACTAGCGGGAGTCACACCGGGGAGCTGTTTTTT. This gives the protein CASSRTSGSHTGELFF.

This clonotype was seen a handful of times. The V call is TRBV7-9, the J call TRBJ1-1; 7 positions agree with TRBD1. This CDR3 comprises 13 residues. V shed 4 bases and J 5 bases; nucleotides not matched to a gene: 4. From germline, CDR1 is SEHNR and CDR2 FQNEAQ (reference sequence). CDR3 in amino acids: CASSSGQLTEAFF. CDR3 bases: TGTGCCAGCAGCTCGGGACAGCTTACTGAAGCTTTCTTT.

In its sample, this clonotype was seen a few times. The chain links TRBV27 to TRBJ2-7; 10 bases fit TRBD1. This CDR3 has 14 residues. The junction had 1 base not matched to a gene; V was cut back by 3 bases and J by 2 bases. Germline V gene sequence: CDR1 MNHEY, CDR2 SMNVEV (reference sequence). The CDR3 spells CASSLGQGTYEQYF. DNA for the CDR3: TGTGCCAGCAGTTTGGGACAGGGGACCTACGAGCAGTACTTC.

This chain joins TRBV6-1 and TRBJ2-7; 9 positions match TRBD1. CDR3 length equals 16 residues. After removal of 5 bases from V and 2 bases from J, the junction contained 10 bases not matched to a gene. Germline CDR1 reads MNHNS; CDR2 reads SASEGT. The CDR3 DNA is TGTGCCAGCAGTAAACTCCCGGGACAGGGTACCTACGAGCAGTACTTC. This translates into CASSKLPGQGTYEQYF.

V is TRBV20-1 and J is TRBJ2-1, with TRBD2 matching over 10 bases. The CDR3 contains 13 residues. The J segment lost 2 bases and the V segment lost 7 bases, leaving 2 bases of the junction unmatched. Germline values: CDR1 DFQATT, CDR2 SNEGSKA (reference sequence). The CDR3, as DNA: TGCAGTGTAAGCGGGGGGGCCTACAATGAGCAGTTCTTC. It is translated as CSVSGGAYNEQFF.

V gene TRBV20-1 combines with J gene TRBJ1-5, with D uncertain. CDR1 is DFQATT, CDR2 SNEGSKA, per germline (reference sequence). The V end was cut by 3 bases, the J end by 7 bases, with 16 bases between. The CDR3 sequence is 14 residues long. CDR3 sequence reads: CSASPGRRHQPQHF. The CDR3 DNA reads TGCAGTGCTAGCCCGGGGAGGAGGCACCAGCCCCAGCATTTT.

This clonotype was observed a few times. The genes are TRBV6-5 and TRBJ1-2; the match to TRBD1 covers 12 bases. Per germline, CDR1 MNHEY and CDR2 SVGAGI. The CDR3 loop spans 14 amino acids. The junction had 7 bases not matched to a gene; V was cut back by 6 bases and J by 8 bases. The CDR3 sequence: CASRYGTGGEGYTF. Written as DNA, the CDR3 is TGTGCCAGCAGATACGGGACAGGGGGCGAGGGCTACACCTTC.

V is TRBV4-2 and J is TRBJ2-3; D possibly corresponds to TRBD2 (6 bases). The CDR3 contains 16 residues. From germline, CDR1 is LGHNA and CDR2 YNFKEQ. V was clipped by 0 bases and J by 6 bases, with 16 bases between them. The CDR3 DNA reads TGTGCCAGCAGCCAAGATGTGTGGGGGGTTGAGGATACGCAGTATTTT. Translation: CASSQDVWGVEDTQYF.

The V gene is TRBV20-1, the J gene TRBJ1-2; D is undetermined. Per germline, CDR1 DFQATT and CDR2 SNEGSKA (reference sequence). V was trimmed by 5 bases and J by 7 bases, leaving 14 bases between them. The CDR3 loop spans 12 amino acids. In DNA form, the CDR3 reads TGCAGTGCTCCACTCGACTCCGCTGGCTACACCTTC. This sequence encodes CSAPLDSAGYTF.

The table lists this clonotype with a few counts. The genes are TRBV2 and TRBJ2-2, with 9 bases aligning to TRBD1. This CDR3 comprises 15 residues. The ends lost 8 bases at V and 1 base at J; junction bases unmatched: 5. The germline CDR1 and CDR2 sequences are SNHLY and FYNNEI. The CDR3 is CASSPGQGNTGELFF. The CDR3 bases are TGTGCCAGCTCACCGGGACAGGGGAACACCGGGGAGCTGTTTTTT.

The genes are TRBV7-8 and TRBJ1-2; TRBD1 aligns across 7 bases. The CDR3 sequence is 14 residues long. V trimming: 5 bases; J trimming: 8 bases; junction bases outside the gene matches: 11. Germline V gene sequence: CDR1 SGHVS, CDR2 FQNEAQ. CDR3 sequence (DNA): TGTGCCAGCAGCGGCCGATACCAGACAGGGGGCTACACCTTC. It specifies CASSGRYQTGGYTF.

This clonotype was detected a few times. The chain is built from TRBV20-1 and TRBJ2-4; 8 nucleotides agree with TRBD1. The CDR3 extends over 12 amino acids. CDR1 DFQATT and CDR2 SNEGSKA come from the germline V gene (reference sequence). Losses at the gene ends were 5 bases for V and 10 bases for J; bases not matched to a gene: 7. The CDR3 DNA reads TGCAGTGCTCCCCGACAGGGGAGAATTCAGTACTTC. Residues: CSAPRQGRIQYF.

The genes are TRBV28 and TRBJ1-4; D remains unclear. V was clipped by 7 bases and J by 2 bases, with 8 bases between them. Germline V gene data show CDR1 as MDHEN and CDR2 as SYDVKM. The CDR3 is 13 amino acids. CDR3 sequence reads: CASKATTNEKLFF. Here the CDR3 DNA reads TGTGCCAGCAAGGCAACGACTAATGAAAAACTGTTTTTT.

There are a few counts of this clonotype. V is TRBV20-1 and J is TRBJ1-2; D gene uncertain. The germline gives CDR1 DFQATT, CDR2 SNEGSKA (reference sequence). V dropped 5 bases and J dropped 3 bases, with 19 bases sitting between them. The CDR3 runs 15 residues. The DNA of the CDR3 is TGCAGTGCTCTGTTATGGCCCGCCGGCCACTATGGCTACACCTTC. Protein sequence: CSALLWPAGHYGYTF.

This clonotype was picked up one time. The V gene is TRBV19, the J gene TRBJ2-5; perhaps TRBD2 as D (5 bases). The length of the CDR3 is 14 residues. Germline CDR1 reads LNHDA; CDR2 reads SQIVND (reference sequence). Trimming took off 3 bases at V and 3 bases at J, with 11 bases between the two ends. The CDR3: CASSIGVIEETQYF. In nucleotides, the CDR3 is TGTGCCAGTAGTATCGGGGTTATAGAAGAGACCCAGTACTTC.

The chain combines TRBV12-3 or TRBV12-4 with TRBJ1-3, with 7 bases identical to TRBD1. CDR3 size: 14 residues. J gave up 4 bases and V 6 bases, and 6 bases lay outside the gene matches. CDR3 loop: CASSRQGAGNTIYF. CDR3 nucleotides: TGTGCCAGCAGCCGACAGGGAGCAGGAAACACCATATATTTT.

The rearrangement uses TRBV7-8 and TRBJ2-7; 10 positions match TRBD1. The CDR3 consists of 17 residues. Germline values: CDR1 SGHVS, CDR2 FQNEAQ. V was clipped by 5 bases and J by 5 bases; unmatched bases: 15. The CDR3 DNA is TGTGCCAGCAGCATGAAAGCCGGGACAGGGGTTCTCCACGAGCAGTACTTC. Amino acid sequence: CASSMKAGTGVLHEQYF.

The chain employs TRBV14 and TRBJ2-2; 7 bases match TRBD1. The V gene's germline CDR1 is SGHDN and CDR2 FVKESK. This CDR3 contains 17 residues. Losses at the gene ends were 4 bases for V and 3 bases for J; bases not matched to a gene: 11. CDR3 DNA: TGTGCCAGCAGCCCGCCGGGACAGCTTTCTTACACCGGGGAGCTGTTTTTT. It yields the protein CASSPPGQLSYTGELFF.

This rearrangement joins TRBV27 to TRBJ1-1; D remains unclear. V lost 6 bases to trimming and J lost 1 base, with 12 bases between them. The germline gives CDR1 MNHEY, CDR2 SMNVEV (reference sequence). CDR3 length: 14 residues. CDR3 nucleotides: TGTGCCAGCAGCCATGGATGGGGGAACACTGAAGCTTTCTTT. Translated, it gives CASSHGWGNTEAFF.

This chain joins TRBV5-1 and TRBJ1-2; perhaps TRBD1 as D (6 bases). Trimming took off 4 bases at V and 6 bases at J, with 22 bases between the two ends. Germline assignment: CDR1 SGHRS and CDR2 YFSETQ. CDR3 length equals 16 residues. The DNA for the CDR3 is TGCGCCAGCAGCATCTCCCCGGGGGCGGCCGGGGATGGCTACACCTTC. This sequence encodes CASSISPGAAGDGYTF.

The chain links TRBV6-5 to TRBJ2-7; unclear D gene. From germline, CDR1 is MNHEY and CDR2 SVGAGI. CDR3 length: 13 amino acids. The germline V and J ends were trimmed by 4 bases and 3 bases, with 10 bases remaining between them. The CDR3 DNA reads TGTGCCAGCAGTTTTCACGGAAGCTACGAGCAGTACTTC. Its protein product is CASSFHGSYEQYF.

The chain links TRBV20-1 to TRBJ2-1, with 8 bases fitting TRBD1. The CDR3 has 16 amino acids. V shed 0 bases, J shed 6 bases, and the junction held 10 bases outside the gene matches. Germline lookup yields CDR1 DFQATT and CDR2 SNEGSKA (reference sequence). CDR3 DNA: TGCAGTGCTAGAGATCCAGGACAGGGTTTGAGCAATGAGCAGTTCTTC. This encodes CSARDPGQGLSNEQFF.

The chain links TRBV4-3 to TRBJ2-2; tentatively, D is TRBD1 or TRBD2 (5 bases each). Trimming left V 4 bases short and J 4 bases short, with 10 bases between. The germline V gene has CDR1 LGHNA and CDR2 YSLEER. This CDR3 comprises 14 residues. CDR3 sequence: CASSLYGGTGELFF. DNA for the CDR3: TGCGCCAGCAGCCTGTATGGGGGCACCGGGGAGCTGTTTTTT.

The chain employs TRBV30 and TRBJ2-5; D might be TRBD1 (6 bases). CDR3 size: 14 residues. Germline CDR1 and CDR2: GTSNPN and SVGIG (reference sequence). Trimming removed 4 bases at V and 5 bases at J, with 17 bases between. DNA of the CDR3: TGTGCCTGGAATGTTGGGGGCTTAGGGGAGACCCAGTACTTC. It yields the protein CAWNVGGLGETQYF.